This T cell receptor beta chain was identified in a study of cytomegalovirus exposure and HLA in healthy donors (dated by TCRdb to the late 2010s). At the level of the whole study: An earlier analysis of under 600 of the donors reported 250 to 350 Gb of sequence data and roughly 110 million unique TCR beta sequences from about 200 million T cells. The number of donors typed differed by locus, with 629-630 for A, B, C, DRB1 and DQB1, roughly 520 for DQA1, over 600 for DPA1, and around 450 for DPB1. The study profiled the T cell repertoires of hundreds of subjects by immunosequencing and related them to cytomegalovirus serostatus. A later genetic analysis took genome-wide SNP genotypes for about three fifths of the 666 donors and used that subset as a discovery cohort. An earlier analysis of around 580 of the donors used high-throughput TCR beta sequencing to judge whether each TCR beta V gene segment behaved as functional or pseudogenic. Of the roughly 400 genotyped donors, 65% to 90% fell in the genetic ancestry cluster associated with self-reported Caucasian donors. A separate validation cohort of over 95 different subjects was used in addition to the roughly 720-subject first cohort. To predict cytomegalovirus infection status, the study combined high-throughput TCR immunosequencing, statistical association of individual TCRs with disease status, and machine learning. All discovery cohort repertoires had been generated on a single sequencing platform. Five DR-DQ haplotypes were treated as single units for association and clustering because of strong linkage in the cohort. A later analysis re-examined previously published TCR beta repertoires from 600 to 700 donors and added high-resolution HLA genotyping to investigate patterns of TCR occurrence. The later analysis used no new phenotypic data to find candidate immune exposures, relying instead on TCR beta sequences and their occurrence across donors. Donor age, sex, ethnicity and CMV serostatus were compiled alongside the repertoire data. Class I and class II HLA loci were covered by the typing at four-digit resolution. Among about 360 genotyped donors of the cohort, an average of about 240,000 unique TCR beta nucleotide sequences were sequenced per donor, around a sixth of them non-productive. The aim of the study was to test whether cataloging public T cell receptors could identify signatures of past pathogen exposure. An early release covering around 630 HLA-typed donors comprised about 300 gigabases of sequencing data and approximately 85 million unique TCR sequences.

CDR3 length: 16 amino acids, cysteine to phenylalanine. Of the read, only the CDR3 DNA is kept; its 48 bases are in frame from base 1. Here V drops 5 bases and J drops 6 bases, and the junction holds 13 bases not matched to any gene. CDR1 PRHDT and CDR2 FYEKMQ are derived from the germline V gene (reference sequence). The cohort consisted of 670 or so healthy bone marrow donors. All cohort members were sampled while nominally healthy, although unrecorded immune exposures were likely present. The donor was CMV seropositive and was included in the group of approximately 300 seropositive cohort members. A peripheral blood sample was provided by each donor, and peripheral blood mononuclear cells were used for TCR beta sequencing. The Qiagen DNeasy Blood Extraction Kit was used to extract genomic DNA from the blood cell samples. The library was generated by the immunoSEQ multiplex PCR assay. The multiplex PCR relied on a mix of 60 forward primers for TCR Vbeta segments and 13 reverse primers for TCR Jbeta segments. The CDR3 region of rearranged TCR beta genes was amplified from genomic DNA by a multiplex PCR assay. Amplified TCR beta libraries were sequenced as 87-base-pair reads on the Illumina HiSeq System. Regarding the original processing steps: In a later analysis, 77 million or so unique TCR beta chains were counted across the roughly 610 repertoires, and about 10 million of these chains were shared by at least two donors. Raw reads were error-corrected and collapsed into unique sequences with a nearest-neighbor algorithm that merged closely related sequences to remove PCR and sequencing errors. To assign V, D and J gene segments, CDR3 sequences were aligned to IMGT reference sequences. Each retained sequence needed at least a six-nucleotide match to both a V gene segment and a J gene segment. Rearrangements were classified as productive when the CDR3 lacked stop codons and remained in frame with V and J, and all other rearrangements were classified as non-productive. Following IMGT convention, CDR3 was defined as the stretch from the second conserved V-encoded cysteine to the conserved J-encoded phenylalanine. Sequences without an unambiguous match to a single V gene segment were excluded from the earlier analysis of a few hundred of the donors. An earlier analysis of some 610 of the donors called V segments functional above 56.7% productive rearrangements and segregating when the between-donor standard deviation exceeded 5%. To diagnose cytomegalovirus status from the catalog of TCR beta chain sequences, a statistical classification framework was built. V and J gene assignment, in a later analysis, came from comparing TCR nucleotide sequences with IMGT/GENE-DB human TR gene sequences. A later analysis assigned CDR3 sequences and most-parsimonious VDJ recombination scenarios with the TCRdist pipeline. In a later analysis, each TCR beta chain was defined by its CDR3 amino acid sequence together with its V-gene family, and reads lacking a unique V-gene family were excluded. To address suspected cross-contamination and a sequencing artifact, a later analysis removed a few hundred highly shared, low-generation-probability nucleotide sequences. A later analysis calculated a clonal expansion index for each public chain from normalized within-repertoire ranks of inferred template counts. Generation probabilities in a later analysis came from a VDJ recombination model fitted to out-of-frame rearrangements, and those results were checked against IGoR. In a later analysis, hypergeometric tests were used to score TCR-TCR, TCR-HLA and TCR-CMV co-occurrence, with a repertoire-size bias correction applied to TCR pairs. In a later analysis, false discovery rates were estimated by permuting HLA or CMV assignments 20 times. A later analysis grouped co-occurring TCRs with DBSCAN, adding TCRdist sequence similarity when clustering within HLA-allele-positive subsets. For co-occurrence clustering, repertoires with fewer than 30,000 or more than 120,000 public chains were excluded, along with a handful of repertoires with anomalous nucleotide sharing. What TCRdb holds here is the immuneACCESS table cut down to in-frame rearrangements. Part of the clones is not present; checked against another copy, under half of the missing clones reflect an unresolved V gene, and the others are unexplained. The DNA gave D and trimming, while V, J and clone size come from that table. The sample table shows about 92,000 clones, and 55% to 85% are seen once. Of the sample, more than 15% is held by the ten largest clones.

Turning to this clone: No antigen is known for it. Per-base qualities were not stored, and no clone one base away is much larger.

The study at large found these results: HLA typing was unavailable for some donors at each locus, so association tests used only the typed subset. V-gene and J-gene trimming of TCR beta chains was associated with a missense DCLRE1C variant in a later genetic analysis, and the association was replicated in an independent cohort. Correlated functional status among segregating V segments might be attributable to linkage disequilibrium, but an unknown experimental factor could not be ruled out. In both the original and validation cohorts, the classifier was reported to diagnose cytomegalovirus status with high specificity and sensitivity. While some public TCRs were present in many individuals, most TCR sequences turned up only very rarely across donors. It was suggested by the authors that the approach could potentially be generalized to other disease states and immunological phenotypes. A later genetic analysis reported fewer N-insertions in productive TCRs among donors in an Asian-associated ancestry cluster than the roughly 690-donor mean. An earlier analysis of roughly 570 of the donors showed that most TCR beta V segments appeared in productive rearrangements either about 87% or about 30% of the time, which broadly matched IMGT annotations. When HLA alleles, especially DR and DQ, strongly co-occurred, TCR associations were difficult to assign to individual alleles. Some IMGT-functional V segments, including TRBV6-2 and TRBV6-3, could not be told apart with the 87-base-pair reads, so those segments were excluded. Three of the identified cytomegalovirus-associated TCR beta chains were confirmed in vitro to be specific for cytomegalovirus antigens. A further reported finding was that TCR beta sequences accurately predicted the HLA-A and HLA-B alleles for most subjects in the first cohort. This cohort had only TCR beta chains sequenced, and the lack of alpha or paired-chain data limited which features could be detected. Sequencing depth was assumed to be roughly uniform across donors in the presence/absence analyses, though that assumption may not hold. According to a later analysis, TCR association rates differed among HLA loci, with DRB1 alleles showing the most associated TCRs and HLA-C alleles showing the fewest. The study listed 150 to 200 TCR beta chains as associated with cytomegalovirus. Specific HLA alleles were associated with 15,000 to 20,000 TCR beta sequences at a false discovery rate of 0.05 in a later analysis. Compared with equally common non-associated chains, HLA-associated TCR beta chains in a later analysis were more clonally expanded and had lower generation probabilities. A later analysis reported that several top co-occurrence clusters appeared linked to parvovirus B19, influenza, CMV and Epstein-Barr virus. A cluster of highly shared sequence variants was judged likely to represent a technical artifact of the sequencing pipeline. Because counts were too low, roughly 18 rarely observed V segments, including chromosome 9 orphons, were left out of the earlier analysis of 587 of the donors. The only immune exposure information available for the cohort was CMV serostatus. Most CMV-associated TCR beta chains appeared to be HLA-restricted in a later analysis, and the HLA associations seemed to be driven largely by CMV exposure.

The clonotype originates from a woman aged 18-29 years in good health and CMV-seropositive. The V and J segments used are TRBV13 and TRBJ2-3; 8 bases in between match TRBD1. Sequenced: PBMCs. The sequenced DNA: TGTGCCAGCAGCATGAAAGAGACAGGGGTCGGGGATACGCAGTATTTT. It specifies CASSMKETGVGDTQYF.